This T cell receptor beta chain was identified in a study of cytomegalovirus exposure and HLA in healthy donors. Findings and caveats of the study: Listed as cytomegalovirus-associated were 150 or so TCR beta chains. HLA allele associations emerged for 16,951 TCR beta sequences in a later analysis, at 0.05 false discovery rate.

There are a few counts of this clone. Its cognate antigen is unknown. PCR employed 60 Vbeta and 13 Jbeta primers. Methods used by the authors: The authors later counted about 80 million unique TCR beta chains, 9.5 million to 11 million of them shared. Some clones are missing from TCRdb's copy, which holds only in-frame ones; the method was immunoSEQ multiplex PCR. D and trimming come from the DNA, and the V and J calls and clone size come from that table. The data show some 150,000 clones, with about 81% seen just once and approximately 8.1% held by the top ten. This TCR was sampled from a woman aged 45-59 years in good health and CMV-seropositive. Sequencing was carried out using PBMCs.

CDR3 amino acids: CAISDPPLTDNYGYTF. CDR3 DNA sequence: TGTGCCATCAGTGATCCCCCCTTGACAGACAACTATGGCTACACCTTC. The chain carries TRBV10-3 and TRBJ1-2; D might be TRBD1 (5 bases). Trimming left V 3 bases short and J 2 bases short, with 16 bases between. Germline-derived CDR1 and CDR2 are ENHRY and SYGVKD. This CDR3 comprises 16 residues.